One T cell receptor beta chain is described in this entry. Its antigen is as yet unknown. These data are taken from a study of CD8+ T cells in alopecia areata. Study context: Twice daily, treated patients received 5 to 10 mg of oral tofacitinib.

Extraction and reverse transcription of RNA yielded cDNA as the sequencing template. Sequencing was performed with immunoSEQ multiplex PCR; in TCRdb, only in-frame clones are kept and a portion is missing. The profile shows 80,000 to 100,000 clones, around 44% of them singletons. Whole-study results and caveats: Resident alphabeta T-cell populations of normal skin are likewise subject to sequencing in scalp samples. In lesional scalp, particularly from alopecia totalis/universalis, clonality was higher than in normal scalp.

Treatment specified: oral pan-JAK inhibitor, 5-10 mg twice daily. Both peripheral blood and punch biopsies of lesional scalp skin were obtained from patients who had alopecia areata. V was trimmed by 6 bases and J by 3 bases, leaving 7 bases between them. CDR1 is SQVTM, CDR2 ANQGSEA, per germline. The CDR3 extends over 11 amino acids. The receptor was derived from a human donor with alopecia areata. V gene TRBV29-1 combines with J gene TRBJ2-3; D possibly corresponds to TRBD2 (5 bases). The sequences come from CD8+ T cells sorted from blood, collected at week 24, from a patient treated with tofacitinib. CDR3 bases: TGCAGCGTCCGGGGAACAGATACGCAGTATTTT. Translated, it gives CSVRGTDTQYF.